This TCR beta chain is drawn from a study of shared clonotypes between healthy human individuals. Clones were read by immunoSEQ multiplex PCR, and TCRdb kept only the in-frame ones, dropping some. Of about 2.4 million clones in the sample, over 85% were seen once. Overall study results and limits: A generally larger estimated richness was seen in naive subsets than in memory subsets. In contrast to clonotypes shared by all four donors, non-shared clonotypes had lower generation probabilities.

The V gene lost 5 bases and the J gene lost 3 bases, with 23 bases spanning the gap. Germline V CDR1 and CDR2: SEHNR, FQNEAQ (reference sequence). This CDR3 contains 17 residues. Turning to this clone: Its target is not known.

The chain employs TRBV7-9 and TRBJ2-7; D is possibly TRBD1 (6 bases). The sequence was collected from a man aged 18 to 29 in good health. Some clones in this sample may be carry-over from other donors' samples. Source material: naive CD4+ T cells from PBMCs. Subset indicated: CD45RA+ positively selected. CDR3 DNA sequence: TGTGCCAGCAGCCCGCGGACCAACGTGGACAGTCGCTACGAGCAGTACTTC. Translating it yields CASSPRTNVDSRYEQYF.